What follows are 18 T cell receptor beta chains derived from one specimen sequenced in a study of blood T cell repertoires in COVID-19. The data were produced by immunoSEQ multiplex PCR, yet TCRdb's version contains in-frame clones alone and is incomplete. Of tens of thousands of clones listed, roughly 92% were seen once; the top ten hold around 0.34%. Sequencing input: peripheral blood. The receptors were gathered from a man in his forties or fifties with COVID-19, enrolled during active disease.

This clone was counted once. V is TRBV7-9 and J is TRBJ2-3; D gene unclear. This CDR3 has 16 amino acids. Trimming took off 7 bases at V and 3 bases at J, with 20 bases between the two ends. The germline V gene has CDR1 SEHNR and CDR2 FQNEAQ (reference sequence). Written as DNA, the CDR3 is TGTGCCAGCACCCCTCAGCCGGCAGGTCGGACAGATACGCAGTATTTT. Encoded protein: CASTPQPAGRTDTQYF.

In its sample, this clone was seen once. The chain has TRBV28 and TRBJ1-2; TRBD1 matches at 8 bases. The J segment lost 2 bases and the V segment lost 2 bases, leaving 10 bases of the junction unmatched. The CDR3 sequence is 17 residues long. Germline V gene data show CDR1 as MDHEN and CDR2 as SYDVKM. The CDR3 loop reads CASSLGGQVGRNYGYTF. For the CDR3, the DNA is TGTGCCAGCAGTTTAGGGGGACAGGTGGGCCGGAACTATGGCTACACCTTC.

The chain couples TRBV11-3 to TRBJ1-1; D is ambiguous. This CDR3 has 16 amino acids. V gave up 0 bases and J gave up 0 bases, with 11 bases separating them. Germline V gene data show CDR1 as SGHNT and CDR2 as YENEEA. The DNA for the CDR3 is TGTGCCAGCAGCTTAGATCAGGTACAGTTGAACACTGAAGCTTTCTTT. Protein: CASSLDQVQLNTEAFF.

The chain joins TRBV6-4 to TRBJ1-5; a possible D gene is TRBD1 (6 bases). There are 17 residues in the CDR3. Germline CDR1 and CDR2: MRHNA and SNTAGT. Deletions cut 0 bases from V and 6 bases from J, with 18 bases between. The CDR3 sequence: CASSDSNRGASGQPQHF. The DNA of the CDR3 is TGTGCCAGCAGTGACTCGAACCGGGGGGCTTCTGGTCAGCCCCAGCATTTT.

The chain recombines TRBV9 with TRBJ1-6, with 8 nucleotides matching TRBD1. Germline V lookup: CDR1 SGDLS, CDR2 YYNGEE. Trimming removed 2 bases from V and 6 bases from J; junction bases left unmatched: 4. This CDR3 comprises 15 residues. CDR3: CASSVGGQANSPLHF. The CDR3 DNA follows: TGTGCCAGCAGCGTCGGGGGACAGGCTAATTCACCCCTCCACTTT. Full variable domain (rest looked up from reference TRBV9 and TRBJ1-6): DSGVTQTPKHLITATGQRVTLRCSPRSGDLSVYWYQQSLDQGLQFLIQYYNGEERAKGNILERFSAQQFPDLHSELNLSSLELGDSALYFCASSVGGQANSPLHFGNGTRLTVT.

This clone has only one observation. This chain uses TRBV7-9 with TRBJ1-2; TRBD1 aligns across 11 bases. Germline V gene lookup returns CDR1 SEHNR and CDR2 FQNEAQ (reference sequence). Trimming removed 6 bases from V and 2 bases from J; junction bases left unmatched: 5. This CDR3 has 15 residues. The CDR3 sequence is CASRSGQGENYGYTF. CDR3 coding DNA: TGTGCCAGCAGGTCGGGACAGGGGGAGAACTATGGCTACACCTTC.

This clone was observed once. The V gene is TRBV6-5, the J gene TRBJ1-2, with TRBD1 matching over 8 bases. The length of the CDR3 is 14 residues. Germline CDR1 is MNHEY and CDR2 is SVGAGI. After removal of 6 bases from V and 8 bases from J, the junction contained 11 bases not matched to a gene. CDR3 sequence: CASSRGGQGSGYTF. Here the CDR3 DNA reads TGTGCCAGCAGCCGTGGTGGACAGGGATCAGGCTACACCTTC.

The V call is TRBV2, the J call TRBJ2-3; 11 nucleotides align to TRBD2. The germline V gene encodes CDR1 SNHLY and CDR2 FYNNEI. The V and J ends lost 2 bases and 0 bases, in that order; junction bases with no gene match: 10. The CDR3 sequence is 19 residues long. CDR3 DNA: TGTGCCAGCAGTGAAAGTTTGGGACTAGCGGATCCCAGCACAGATACGCAGTATTTT. This encodes CASSESLGLADPSTDTQYF.

The J gene is TRBJ1-1, the V gene TRBV7-9, with D perhaps matching TRBD1 (5 bases). In germline, CDR1 is SEHNR, CDR2 FQNEAQ (reference sequence). V dropped 1 base and J dropped 1 base, with 10 bases sitting between them. CDR3 length: 15 amino acids. The CDR3 DNA reads TGTGCCAGCAGCTTAGGACAGCCCTCGAACACTGAAGCTTTCTTT. Translating gives CASSLGQPSNTEAFF. The full variable domain, completed using reference TRBV7-9 and TRBJ1-1, is DTGVSQNPRHKITKRGQNVTFRCDPISEHNRLYWYRQTLGQGPEFLTYFQNEAQLEKSRLLSDRFSAERPKGSFSTLEIQRTEQGDSAMYLCASSLGQPSNTEAFFGQGTRLTVV.

The chain carries TRBV11-2 and TRBJ2-1; 9 nucleotides match TRBD2. Germline trimming cut 1 base from V and 5 bases from J; bases unmatched to any gene: 3. The CDR3 has 15 amino acids. The germline gives CDR1 SGHAT, CDR2 FQNNGV. CDR3 amino acids: CASSLVLAGNNEQFF. CDR3 bases: TGTGCCAGCAGCTTAGTCCTAGCGGGAAACAATGAGCAGTTCTTC.

The rearrangement joins TRBV11-2 to TRBJ2-7, with 8 bases fitting TRBD1. J was trimmed by 2 bases and V by 4 bases; bases with no gene match: 7. CDR3 size: 15 residues. CDR1 and CDR2 (germline): SGHAT, FQNNGV. This CDR3 is CASSSRTGSPYEQYF. The CDR3 coding sequence is TGTGCCAGCAGCTCCAGGACAGGGAGCCCCTACGAGCAGTACTTC.

This clone was picked up one time. This sequence joins TRBV11-2 and TRBJ2-1, with 7 bases matching TRBD2. The germline gives CDR1 SGHAT, CDR2 FQNNGV. The CDR3 contains 17 residues. The trim removed 7 bases at V and 3 bases at J, leaving 15 bases unmatched. This CDR3 is CASTTGKGLAVYNEQFF. In nucleotides, the CDR3 is TGTGCCAGCACCACGGGCAAGGGTCTAGCGGTCTACAATGAGCAGTTCTTC.

This chain connects TRBV5-1 to TRBJ1-2; 7 bases align to TRBD1. Germline CDR1 is SGHRS and CDR2 is YFSETQ. The ends lost 1 base at V and 6 bases at J; junction bases unmatched: 6. The CDR3 has 14 amino acids. The CDR3 bases are TGCGCCAGCAGCTTGACAGGGGAGGTGGATGGCTACACCTTC. Its translation is CASSLTGEVDGYTF.

The V and J genes are TRBV5-1 and TRBJ2-4, with 8 bases fitting TRBD1. The CDR3 totals 16 residues. V shed 1 base, J shed 2 bases, and the junction held 5 bases outside the gene matches. Germline CDR1 SGHRS, CDR2 YFSETQ. The CDR3 DNA reads as TGCGCCAGCAGCTTGCGGACAGGGATGACCAAAAACATTCAGTACTTC. This encodes CASSLRTGMTKNIQYF.

The V call is TRBV7-2, the J call TRBJ2-1, with 10 bases matching TRBD1. This CDR3 spans 14 amino acids. Per the germline V gene, CDR1 is SGHTA and CDR2 is FQGNSA. V dropped 3 bases and J dropped 7; count of bases not matched to a gene: 3. This chain's CDR3 is CASSFGQGGNEQFF. DNA of the CDR3: TGTGCCAGCAGCTTTGGACAGGGGGGAAATGAGCAGTTCTTC.

In its sample, this clone was seen once. The chain has TRBV7-2 and TRBJ2-7, with 7 bases aligning to TRBD2. Germline V gene lookup returns CDR1 SGHTA and CDR2 FQGNSA. The CDR3 consists of 16 residues. Losses at the gene ends were 7 bases for V and 4 bases for J; bases not matched to a gene: 16. CDR3 DNA sequence: TGTGCCAGCAACCCCCGGGATGGGGGGGTGGGATACGAGCAGTACTTC. Its translation is CASNPRDGGVGYEQYF.

The rearrangement links TRBV5-1 to TRBJ2-3, with 10 bases that match TRBD1. There are 15 residues in the CDR3. V shed 4 bases and J 4 bases; nucleotides not matched to a gene: 6. The germline CDR1 and CDR2 sequences are SGHRS and YFSETQ. CDR3 nucleotide sequence: TGCGCCAGCAGCCCCGGGACAGGGGTACCAGATACGCAGTATTTT. This sequence encodes CASSPGTGVPDTQYF.

The rearrangement uses TRBV4-1 and TRBJ2-5; D unresolved. CDR3 size: 14 residues. Germline-derived CDR1 and CDR2 are MGHRA and YSYEKL. The ends were cut back, 3 bases at V and 5 bases at J, with 13 bases in the middle. The CDR3 here is CASSHVRAWETQYF. DNA for the CDR3: TGCGCCAGCAGCCACGTTAGAGCGTGGGAGACCCAGTACTTC.